The clone carrying this T cell receptor beta chain was picked up a small number of times. CDR1 is DFQATT, CDR2 SNEGSKA, per germline (reference sequence). The CDR3 extends over 15 amino acids. The trim removed 6 bases at V and 6 bases at J, leaving 9 bases unmatched. TCRdb used MiXCR to reprocess the RT-PCR reads, holding one entry per CDR3 protein. Of approximately 720,000 distinct CDR3 sequences in the sample, 14% are singletons; the top ten hold 3.6%. The specimen was memory CD4+ T cells from blood. This chain links TRBV20-1 with TRBJ2-3; 13 bases align to TRBD2. This TCR was sampled from a female donor in good health, serving as a healthy control. The CDR3, as DNA: TGCAGTGCCGGGACTAGCGGGATGGGTGGGGATACGCAGTATTTT. Its translation: CSAGTSGMGGDTQYF.